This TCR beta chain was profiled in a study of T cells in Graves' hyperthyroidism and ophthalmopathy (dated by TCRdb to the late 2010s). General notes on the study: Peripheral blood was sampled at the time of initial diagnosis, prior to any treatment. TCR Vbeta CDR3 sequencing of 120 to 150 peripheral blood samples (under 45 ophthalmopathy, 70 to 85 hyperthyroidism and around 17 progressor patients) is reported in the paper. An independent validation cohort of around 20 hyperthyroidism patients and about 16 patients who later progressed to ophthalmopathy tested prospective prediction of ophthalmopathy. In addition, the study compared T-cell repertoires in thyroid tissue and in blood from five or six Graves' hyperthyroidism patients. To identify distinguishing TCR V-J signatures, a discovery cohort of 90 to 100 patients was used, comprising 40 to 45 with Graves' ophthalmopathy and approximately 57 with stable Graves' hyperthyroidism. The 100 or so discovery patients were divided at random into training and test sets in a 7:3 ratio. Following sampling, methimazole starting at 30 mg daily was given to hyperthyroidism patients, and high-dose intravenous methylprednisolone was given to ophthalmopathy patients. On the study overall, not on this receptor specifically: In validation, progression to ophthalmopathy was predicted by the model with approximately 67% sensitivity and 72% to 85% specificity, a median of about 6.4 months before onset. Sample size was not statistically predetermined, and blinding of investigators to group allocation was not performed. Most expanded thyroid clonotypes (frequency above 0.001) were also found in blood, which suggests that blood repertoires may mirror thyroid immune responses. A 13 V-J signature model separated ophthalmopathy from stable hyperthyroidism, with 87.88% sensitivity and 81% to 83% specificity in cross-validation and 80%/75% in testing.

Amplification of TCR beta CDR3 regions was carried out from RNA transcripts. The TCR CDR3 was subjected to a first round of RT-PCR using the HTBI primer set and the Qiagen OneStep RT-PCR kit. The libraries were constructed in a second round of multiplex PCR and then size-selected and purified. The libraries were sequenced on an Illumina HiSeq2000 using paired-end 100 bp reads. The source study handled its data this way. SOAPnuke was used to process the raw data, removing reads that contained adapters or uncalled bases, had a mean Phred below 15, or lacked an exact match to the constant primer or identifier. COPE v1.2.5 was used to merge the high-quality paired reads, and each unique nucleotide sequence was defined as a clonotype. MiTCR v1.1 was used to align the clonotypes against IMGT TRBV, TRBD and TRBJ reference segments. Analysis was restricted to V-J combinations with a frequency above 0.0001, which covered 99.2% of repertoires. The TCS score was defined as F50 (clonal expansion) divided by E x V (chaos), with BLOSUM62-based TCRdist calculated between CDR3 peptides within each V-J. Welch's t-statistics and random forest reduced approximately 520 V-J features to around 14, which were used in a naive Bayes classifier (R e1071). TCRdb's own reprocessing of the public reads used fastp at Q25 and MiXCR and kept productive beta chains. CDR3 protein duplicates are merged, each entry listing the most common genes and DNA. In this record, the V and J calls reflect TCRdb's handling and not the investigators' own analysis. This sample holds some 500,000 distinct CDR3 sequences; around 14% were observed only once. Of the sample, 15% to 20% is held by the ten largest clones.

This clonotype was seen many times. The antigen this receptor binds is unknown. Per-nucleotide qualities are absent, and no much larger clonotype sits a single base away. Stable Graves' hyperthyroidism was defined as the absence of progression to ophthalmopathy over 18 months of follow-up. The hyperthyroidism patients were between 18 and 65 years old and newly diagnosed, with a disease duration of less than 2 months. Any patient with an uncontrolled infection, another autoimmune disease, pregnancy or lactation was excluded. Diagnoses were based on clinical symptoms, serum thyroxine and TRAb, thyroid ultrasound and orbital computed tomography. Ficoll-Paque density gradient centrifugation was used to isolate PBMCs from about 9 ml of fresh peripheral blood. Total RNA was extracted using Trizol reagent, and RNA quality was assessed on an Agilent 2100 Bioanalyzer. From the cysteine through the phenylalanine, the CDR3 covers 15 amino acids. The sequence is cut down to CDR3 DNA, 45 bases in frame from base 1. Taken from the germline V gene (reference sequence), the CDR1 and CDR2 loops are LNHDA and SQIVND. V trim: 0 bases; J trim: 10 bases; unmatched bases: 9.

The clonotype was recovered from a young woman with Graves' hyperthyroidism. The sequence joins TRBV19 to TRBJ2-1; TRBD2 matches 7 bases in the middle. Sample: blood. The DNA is TGTGCCAGTAGTATAGAGGGGCTAGCGGTCATGGAGCAGTTCTTC. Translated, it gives CASSIEGLAVMEQFF. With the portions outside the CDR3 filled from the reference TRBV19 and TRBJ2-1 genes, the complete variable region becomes DGGITQSPKYLFRKEGQNVTLSCEQNLNHDAMYWYRQDPGQGLRLIYYSQIVNDFQKGDIAEGYSVSREKKESFPLTVTSAQKNPTAFYLCASSIEGLAVMEQFFGPGTRLTVL.